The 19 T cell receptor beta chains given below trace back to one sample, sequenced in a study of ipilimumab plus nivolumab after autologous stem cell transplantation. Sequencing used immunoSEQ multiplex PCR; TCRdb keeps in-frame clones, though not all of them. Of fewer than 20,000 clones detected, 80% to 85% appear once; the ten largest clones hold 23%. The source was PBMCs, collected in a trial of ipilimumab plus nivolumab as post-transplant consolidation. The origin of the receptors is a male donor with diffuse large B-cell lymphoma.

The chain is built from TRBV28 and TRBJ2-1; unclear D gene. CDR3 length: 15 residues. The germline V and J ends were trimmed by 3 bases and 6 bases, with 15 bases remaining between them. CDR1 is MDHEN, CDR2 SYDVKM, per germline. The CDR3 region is CASSFAVGRGNEQFF. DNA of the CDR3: TGTGCCAGCAGTTTCGCTGTCGGGCGTGGCAATGAGCAGTTCTTC.

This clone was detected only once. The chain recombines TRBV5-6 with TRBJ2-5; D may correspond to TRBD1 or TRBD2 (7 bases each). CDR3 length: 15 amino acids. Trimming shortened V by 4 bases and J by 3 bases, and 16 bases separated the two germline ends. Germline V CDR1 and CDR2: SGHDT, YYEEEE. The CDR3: CASSDDRDYKETQYF. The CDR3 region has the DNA TGTGCCAGCAGCGATGACAGGGACTATAAAGAGACCCAGTACTTC.

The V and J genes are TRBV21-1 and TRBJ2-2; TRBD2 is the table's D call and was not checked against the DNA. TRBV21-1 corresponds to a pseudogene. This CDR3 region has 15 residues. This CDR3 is CASRVYGEGSGELFF. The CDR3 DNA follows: TGTGCCAGCAGGGTATATGGGGAAGGGAGCGGGGAGCTGTTTTTT.

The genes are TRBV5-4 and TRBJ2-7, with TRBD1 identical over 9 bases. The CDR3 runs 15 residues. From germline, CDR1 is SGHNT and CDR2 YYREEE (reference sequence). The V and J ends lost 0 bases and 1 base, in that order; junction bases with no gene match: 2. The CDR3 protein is CASSLGGTGSYEQYF. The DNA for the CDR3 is TGTGCCAGCAGCTTGGGCGGGACAGGGTCCTACGAGCAGTACTTC.

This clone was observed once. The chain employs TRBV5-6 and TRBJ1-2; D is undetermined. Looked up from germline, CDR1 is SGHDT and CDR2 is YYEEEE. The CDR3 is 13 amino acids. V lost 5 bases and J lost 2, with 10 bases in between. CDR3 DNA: TGTGCCAGCAGACTAACAGAGAACTATGGCTACACCTTC. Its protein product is CASRLTENYGYTF.

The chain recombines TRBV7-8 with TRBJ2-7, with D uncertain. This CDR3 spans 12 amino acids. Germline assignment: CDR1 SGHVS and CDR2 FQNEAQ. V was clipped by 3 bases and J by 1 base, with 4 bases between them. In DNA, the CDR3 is TGTGCCAGCAGCTTTGGGTCCTACGAGCAGTACTTC. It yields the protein CASSFGSYEQYF.

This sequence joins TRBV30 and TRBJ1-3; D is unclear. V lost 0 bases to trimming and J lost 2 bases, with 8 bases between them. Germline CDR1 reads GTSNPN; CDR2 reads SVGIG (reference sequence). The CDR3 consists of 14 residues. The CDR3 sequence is CAWSVERAGNTIYF. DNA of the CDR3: TGTGCCTGGAGTGTAGAAAGGGCTGGAAACACCATATATTTT. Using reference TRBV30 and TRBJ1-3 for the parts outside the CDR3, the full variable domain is SQTIHQWPATLVQPVGSPLSLECTVEGTSNPNLYWYRQAAGRGLQLLFYSVGIGQISSEVPQNLSASRPQDRQFILSSKKLLLSDSGFYLCAWSVERAGNTIYFGEGSWLTVV.

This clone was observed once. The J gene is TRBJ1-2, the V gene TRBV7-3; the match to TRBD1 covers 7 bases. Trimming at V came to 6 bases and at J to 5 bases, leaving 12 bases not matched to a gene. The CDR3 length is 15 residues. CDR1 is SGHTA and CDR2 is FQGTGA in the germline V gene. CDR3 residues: CASSSGQEPYYGYTF. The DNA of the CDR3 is TGTGCCAGCAGTTCCGGACAGGAGCCTTATTATGGCTACACCTTC.

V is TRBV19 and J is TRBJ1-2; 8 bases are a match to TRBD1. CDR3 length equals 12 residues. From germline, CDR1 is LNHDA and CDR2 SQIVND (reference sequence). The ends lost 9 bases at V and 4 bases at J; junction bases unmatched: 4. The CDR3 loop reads CASEDRGYGYTF. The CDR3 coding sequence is TGTGCCAGCGAAGACAGGGGCTATGGCTACACCTTC.

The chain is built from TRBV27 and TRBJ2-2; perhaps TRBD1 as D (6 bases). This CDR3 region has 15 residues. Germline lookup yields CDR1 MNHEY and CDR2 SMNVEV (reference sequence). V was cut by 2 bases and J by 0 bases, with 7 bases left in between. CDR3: CASSLRQANTGELFF. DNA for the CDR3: TGTGCCAGCAGTTTACGACAGGCGAACACCGGGGAGCTGTTTTTT.

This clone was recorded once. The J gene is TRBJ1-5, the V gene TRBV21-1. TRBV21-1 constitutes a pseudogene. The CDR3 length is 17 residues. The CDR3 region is CASSKVGSVRGNQPQHF. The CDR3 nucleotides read TGTGCCAGCAGCAAAGTTGGCAGCGTAAGGGGCAATCAGCCCCAGCATTTT.

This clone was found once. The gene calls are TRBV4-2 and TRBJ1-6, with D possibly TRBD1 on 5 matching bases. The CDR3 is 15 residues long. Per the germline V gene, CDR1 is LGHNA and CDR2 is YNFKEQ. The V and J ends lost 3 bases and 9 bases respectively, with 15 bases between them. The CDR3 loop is CASSQEEQVSSPLHF. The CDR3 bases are TGTGCCAGCAGCCAGGAGGAACAGGTTTCTTCACCCCTCCACTTT.

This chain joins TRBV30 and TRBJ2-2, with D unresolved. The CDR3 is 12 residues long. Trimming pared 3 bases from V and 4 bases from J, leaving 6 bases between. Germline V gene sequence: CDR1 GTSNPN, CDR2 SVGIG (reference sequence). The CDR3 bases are TGTGCCTGGAGCCACACCACCGGGGAGCTGTTTTTT. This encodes CAWSHTTGELFF.

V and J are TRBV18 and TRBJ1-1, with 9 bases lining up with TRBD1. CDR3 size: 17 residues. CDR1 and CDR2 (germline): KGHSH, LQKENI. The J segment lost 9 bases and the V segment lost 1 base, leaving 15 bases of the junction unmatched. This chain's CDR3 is CASSPLWTGDGGSKAFF. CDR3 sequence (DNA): TGTGCCAGCTCACCACTATGGACAGGGGACGGCGGGTCGAAAGCTTTCTTT.

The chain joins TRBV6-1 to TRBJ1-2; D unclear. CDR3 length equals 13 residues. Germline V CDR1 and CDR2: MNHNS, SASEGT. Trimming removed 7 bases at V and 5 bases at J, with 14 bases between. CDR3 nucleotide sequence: TGTGCCAGCATGTACAATGGGTGGTATGGCTACACCTTC. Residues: CASMYNGWYGYTF.

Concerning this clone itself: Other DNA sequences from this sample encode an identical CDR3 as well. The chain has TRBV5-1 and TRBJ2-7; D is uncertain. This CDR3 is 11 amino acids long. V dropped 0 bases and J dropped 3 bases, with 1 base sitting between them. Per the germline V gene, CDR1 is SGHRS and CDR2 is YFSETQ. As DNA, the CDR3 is TGCGCCAGCAGCTTGGACTACGAGCAGTACTTC. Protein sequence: CASSLDYEQYF. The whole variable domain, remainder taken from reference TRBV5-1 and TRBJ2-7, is KAGVTQTPRYLIKTRGQQVTLSCSPISGHRSVSWYQQTPGQGLQFLFEYFSETQRNKGNFPGRFSGRQFSNSRSEMNVSTLELGDSALYLCASSLDYEQYFGPGTRLTVT.

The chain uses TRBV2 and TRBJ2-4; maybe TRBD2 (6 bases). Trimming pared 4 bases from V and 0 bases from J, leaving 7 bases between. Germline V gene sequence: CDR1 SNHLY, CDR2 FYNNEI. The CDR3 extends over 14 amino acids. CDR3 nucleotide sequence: TGTGCCAGCAGTGCCGGGGGAGCCAAAAACATTCAGTACTTC. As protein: CASSAGGAKNIQYF. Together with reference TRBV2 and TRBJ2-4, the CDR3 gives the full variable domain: EPEVTQTPSHQVTQMGQEVILRCVPISNHLYFYWYRQILGQKVEFLVSFYNNEISEKSEIFDDQFSVERPDGSNFTLKIRSTKLEDSAMYFCASSAGGAKNIQYFGAGTRLSVL.

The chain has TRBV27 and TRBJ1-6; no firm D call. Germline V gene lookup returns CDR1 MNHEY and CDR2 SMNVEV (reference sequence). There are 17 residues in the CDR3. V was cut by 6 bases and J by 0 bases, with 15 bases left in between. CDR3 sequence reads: CASRPGRARSYNSPLHF. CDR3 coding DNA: TGTGCCAGCAGACCCGGCCGGGCACGCTCCTATAATTCACCCCTCCACTTT.

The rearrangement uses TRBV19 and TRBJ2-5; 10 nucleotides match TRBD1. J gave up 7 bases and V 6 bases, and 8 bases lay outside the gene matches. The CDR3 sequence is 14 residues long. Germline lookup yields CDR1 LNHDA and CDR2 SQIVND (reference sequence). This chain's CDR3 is CASSVTGGEGTQYF. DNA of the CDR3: TGTGCCAGTAGCGTGACAGGGGGCGAGGGGACCCAGTACTTC.